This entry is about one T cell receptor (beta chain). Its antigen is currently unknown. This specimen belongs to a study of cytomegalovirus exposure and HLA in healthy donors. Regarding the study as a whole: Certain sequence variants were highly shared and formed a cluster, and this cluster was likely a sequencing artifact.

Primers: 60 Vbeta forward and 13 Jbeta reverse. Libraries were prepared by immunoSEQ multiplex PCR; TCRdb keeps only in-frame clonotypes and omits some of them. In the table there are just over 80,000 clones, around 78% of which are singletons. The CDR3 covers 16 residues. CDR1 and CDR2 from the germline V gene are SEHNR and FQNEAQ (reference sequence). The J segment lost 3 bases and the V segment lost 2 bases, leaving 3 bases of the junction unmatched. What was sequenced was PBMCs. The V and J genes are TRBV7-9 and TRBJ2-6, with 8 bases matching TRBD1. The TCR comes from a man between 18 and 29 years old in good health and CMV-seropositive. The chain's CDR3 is CASSLQGAGGANVLTF. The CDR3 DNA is TGTGCCAGCAGCTTACAGGGGGCGGGTGGGGCCAACGTCCTGACTTTC.